This T cell receptor beta chain is drawn from a study of T cells in Graves' hyperthyroidism and ophthalmopathy. As for the study in general: The authors collected peripheral blood at initial diagnosis, before any treatment. Study-wide findings and caveats: Stable hyperthyroidism was separated from ophthalmopathy by a model based on 13 V-J features.

V lost 5 bases, J lost 7 bases, and 8 bases lay in between. The CDR3 length is 12 residues. This clonotype showed up many times. The antigen is not known. Authors of the study amplified TCR beta CDR3 regions from RNA transcripts. Researchers ran a first-round RT-PCR on the TCR CDR3 using the HTBI primer set. TCRdb analysed the multiplex PCR reads with MiXCR anew, one entry per CDR3 protein. The sample comprises 370,000 or so distinct CDR3 sequences, around an eighth of which are singletons, and around 21% rests with the top ten. The clonotype originates from a man in his thirties or forties with Graves' hyperthyroidism that later progressed to Graves' ophthalmopathy. The sample consisted of blood. This sequence joins TRBV12-3 or TRBV12-4 and TRBJ2-2; possibly TRBD1 for D (5 bases). In DNA, the CDR3 is TGTGCCAGCAGTCCAGGGATCGGGGAGCTGTTTTTT. It codes for CASSPGIGELFF.